This T cell receptor beta chain derives from a study of shared clonotypes between healthy human individuals. Study as a whole: There were three CD4 naive, three CD4 memory, two CD8 naive and one CD8 memory plates per donor. Study-wide findings and caveats: Generation of non-shared clonotypes was less probable than generation of clonotypes shared by all four donors.

Authors' analysis steps: ImmunoSEQ gave junction-only sequences without quality scores, so filtering differed. The data were produced by immunoSEQ multiplex PCR, yet TCRdb's version contains in-frame clones alone and is incomplete. V and J calls and clone size are those listed in that table; D and trimming were worked out from the DNA. Here the sample spans some 2,500,000 clones, roughly 92% being singletons. This clone appeared once. Its antigen is not known. Germline V CDR1 and CDR2: SGHAT, FQNNGV. The length of the CDR3 is 14 residues. The V end was cut by 5 bases, the J end by 5 bases, with 12 bases between. CD4+ cells were split into CD45RA+ naive and CD45RA-negative memory subsets.

Sequencing used naive CD4+ T cells from PBMCs. Subset denoted: CD45RA+ positively selected. V and J are TRBV11-2 and TRBJ1-4; D possibly corresponds to TRBD1 (6 bases). This TCR came from a man aged 18 to 35 in good health. Some clones in this sample may be carry-over from other donors' samples. DNA of the CDR3: TGTGCCAGCAGCCAGACAGGCGGAAATGAAAAACTGTTTTTT. Translating it yields CASSQTGGNEKLFF. Combining the CDR3 with reference TRBV11-2 and TRBJ1-4 gives the whole variable domain EAGVAQSPRYKIIEKRQSVAFWCNPISGHATLYWYQQILGQGPKLLIQFQNNGVVDDSQLPKDRFSAERLKGVDSTLKIQPAKLEDSAVYLCASSQTGGNEKLFFGSGTQLSVL.